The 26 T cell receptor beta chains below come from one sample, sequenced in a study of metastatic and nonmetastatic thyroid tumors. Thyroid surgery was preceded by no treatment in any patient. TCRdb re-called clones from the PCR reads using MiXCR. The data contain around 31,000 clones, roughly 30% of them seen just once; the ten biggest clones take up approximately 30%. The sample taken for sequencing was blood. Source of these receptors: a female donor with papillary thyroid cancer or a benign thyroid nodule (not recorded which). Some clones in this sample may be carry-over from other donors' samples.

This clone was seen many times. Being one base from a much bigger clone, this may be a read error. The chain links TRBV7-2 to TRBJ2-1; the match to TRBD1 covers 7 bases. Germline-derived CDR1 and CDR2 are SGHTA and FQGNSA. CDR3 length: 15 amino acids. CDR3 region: CAGSLQTGKGNEQFF. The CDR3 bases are TGTGCCGGCAGCCTGCAGACAGGGAAAGGGAATGAGCAGTTCTTC.

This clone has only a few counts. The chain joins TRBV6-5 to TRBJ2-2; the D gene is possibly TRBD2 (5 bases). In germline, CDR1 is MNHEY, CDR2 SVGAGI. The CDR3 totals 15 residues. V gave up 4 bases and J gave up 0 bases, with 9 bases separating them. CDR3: CASSSQTTNTGELFF. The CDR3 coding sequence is TGTGCCAGCAGTTCTCAGACTACGAACACCGGGGAGCTGTTTTTT.

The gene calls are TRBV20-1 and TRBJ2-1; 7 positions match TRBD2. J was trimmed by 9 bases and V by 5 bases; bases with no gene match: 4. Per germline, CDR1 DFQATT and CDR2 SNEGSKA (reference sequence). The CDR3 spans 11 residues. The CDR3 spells CSAGLVGEQFF. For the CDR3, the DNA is TGCAGTGCTGGACTAGTCGGTGAGCAGTTCTTC.

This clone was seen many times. The CDR3 DNA reads TGCAGTGCTAGCAGGGGACATACCTACAATGAGCAGTTCTTC. Translated, it gives CSASRGHTYNEQFF. The chain has TRBV20-1 and TRBJ2-1; D may be TRBD1 (6 bases). Per germline, CDR1 DFQATT and CDR2 SNEGSKA (reference sequence). V was pared by 3 bases and J by 2 bases, with 11 bases between. This CDR3 spans 14 amino acids.

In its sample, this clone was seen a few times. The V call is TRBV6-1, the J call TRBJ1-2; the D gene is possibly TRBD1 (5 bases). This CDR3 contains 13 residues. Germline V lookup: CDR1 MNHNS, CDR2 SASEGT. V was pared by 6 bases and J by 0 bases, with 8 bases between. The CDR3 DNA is TGTGCCAGCAGCCCGGGGCCTAACTATGGCTACACCTTC. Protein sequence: CASSPGPNYGYTF.

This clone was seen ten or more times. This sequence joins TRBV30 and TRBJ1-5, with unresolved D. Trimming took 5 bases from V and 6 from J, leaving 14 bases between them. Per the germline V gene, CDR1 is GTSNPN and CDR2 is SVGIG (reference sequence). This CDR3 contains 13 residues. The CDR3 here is CAWEDDLGQPQHF. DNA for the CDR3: TGTGCCTGGGAGGACGACTTGGGTCAGCCCCAGCATTTT.

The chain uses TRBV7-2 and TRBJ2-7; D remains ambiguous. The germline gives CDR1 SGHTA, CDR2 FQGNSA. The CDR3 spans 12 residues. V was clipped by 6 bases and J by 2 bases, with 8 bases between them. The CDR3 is CASRQDTYEQYF. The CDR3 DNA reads TGTGCCAGCAGACAAGATACCTACGAGCAGTACTTC.

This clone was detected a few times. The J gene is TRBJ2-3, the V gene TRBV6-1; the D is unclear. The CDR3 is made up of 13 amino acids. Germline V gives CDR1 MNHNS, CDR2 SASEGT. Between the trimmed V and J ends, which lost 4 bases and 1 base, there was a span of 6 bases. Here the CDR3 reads CASSVSGTDTQYF. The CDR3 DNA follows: TGTGCCAGCAGTGTCTCCGGCACAGATACGCAGTATTTT.

Here the CDR3 DNA reads TGTGCCAGCAGTCAGGGGGCGGAGAATTCACCCCTCCACTTT. This sequence encodes CASSQGAENSPLHF. The chain is built from TRBV12-3 or TRBV12-4 and TRBJ1-6, with 8 bases identical to TRBD1. The CDR3 is 14 amino acids. The trim removed 5 bases at V and 7 bases at J, leaving 4 bases unmatched.

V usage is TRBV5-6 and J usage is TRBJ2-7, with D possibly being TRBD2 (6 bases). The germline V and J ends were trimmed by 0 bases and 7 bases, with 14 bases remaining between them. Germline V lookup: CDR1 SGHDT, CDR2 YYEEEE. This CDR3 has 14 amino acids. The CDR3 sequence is CASSLAGVSSEQYF. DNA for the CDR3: TGTGCCAGCAGCTTGGCGGGAGTCTCGTCTGAGCAGTACTTC.

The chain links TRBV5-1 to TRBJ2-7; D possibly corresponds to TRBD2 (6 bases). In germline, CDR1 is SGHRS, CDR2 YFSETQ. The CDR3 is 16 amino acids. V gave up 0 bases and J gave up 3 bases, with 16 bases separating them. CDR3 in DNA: TGCGCCAGCAGCTTGGCCTGGGGGGAGCCAAACTACGAGCAGTACTTC. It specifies CASSLAWGEPNYEQYF.

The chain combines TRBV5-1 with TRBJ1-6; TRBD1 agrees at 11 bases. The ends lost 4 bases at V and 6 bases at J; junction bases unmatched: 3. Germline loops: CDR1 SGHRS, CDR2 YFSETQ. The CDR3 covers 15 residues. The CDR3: CASSRGTGGNSPLHF. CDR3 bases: TGCGCCAGCAGCCGCGGGACAGGGGGTAATTCACCCCTCCACTTT.

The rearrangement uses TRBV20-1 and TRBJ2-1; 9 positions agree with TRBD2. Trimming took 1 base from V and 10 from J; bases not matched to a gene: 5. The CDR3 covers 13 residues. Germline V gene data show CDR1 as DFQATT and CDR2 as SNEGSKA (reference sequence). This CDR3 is CSARVAGGAEQFF. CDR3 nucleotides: TGCAGTGCTAGAGTGGCGGGAGGGGCAGAGCAGTTCTTC.

In nucleotides, the CDR3 is TGTGCCAGCAGCTTAGGGACAGTGAACACCGGGGAGCTGTTTTTT. This sequence encodes CASSLGTVNTGELFF. The rearrangement links TRBV11-3 to TRBJ2-2; D possibly corresponds to TRBD1 (6 bases). Germline lookup yields CDR1 SGHNT and CDR2 YENEEA. The CDR3 is 15 amino acids. Deletions cut 1 base from V and 1 base from J, with 7 bases between.

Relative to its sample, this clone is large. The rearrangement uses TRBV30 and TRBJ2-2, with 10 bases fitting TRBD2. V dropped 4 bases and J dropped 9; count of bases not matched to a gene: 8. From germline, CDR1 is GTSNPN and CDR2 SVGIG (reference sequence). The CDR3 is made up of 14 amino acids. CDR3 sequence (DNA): TGTGCCTGGATGGTAGCGGGAGGTGGTAGGGAGCTGTTTTTT. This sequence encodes CAWMVAGGGRELFF.

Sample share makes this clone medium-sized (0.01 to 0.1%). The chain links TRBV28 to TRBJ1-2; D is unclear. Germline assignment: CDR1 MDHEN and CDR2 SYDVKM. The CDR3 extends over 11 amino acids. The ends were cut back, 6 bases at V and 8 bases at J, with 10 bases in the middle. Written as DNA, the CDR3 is TGTGCCAGCAGCGATACTAAGGGCTACACCTTC. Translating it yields CASSDTKGYTF.

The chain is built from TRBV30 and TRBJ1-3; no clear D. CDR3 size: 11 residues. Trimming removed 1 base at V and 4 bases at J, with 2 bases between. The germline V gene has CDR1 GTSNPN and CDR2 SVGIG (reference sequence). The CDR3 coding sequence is TGTGCCTGGAGTGAAGGAAACACCATATATTTT. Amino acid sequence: CAWSEGNTIYF.

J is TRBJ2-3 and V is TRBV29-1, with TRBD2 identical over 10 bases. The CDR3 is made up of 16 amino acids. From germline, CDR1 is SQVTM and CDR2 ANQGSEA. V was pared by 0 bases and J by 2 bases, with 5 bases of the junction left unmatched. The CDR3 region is CSVEDIGLAVTDTQYF. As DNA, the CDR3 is TGCAGCGTTGAAGATATAGGACTAGCGGTCACAGATACGCAGTATTTT.

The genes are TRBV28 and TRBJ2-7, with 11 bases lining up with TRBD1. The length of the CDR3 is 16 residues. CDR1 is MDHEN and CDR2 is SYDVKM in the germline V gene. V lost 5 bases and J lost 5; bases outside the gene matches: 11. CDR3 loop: CASSRGQGDPPHEQYF. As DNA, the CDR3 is TGTGCCAGCAGTCGGGGACAGGGGGACCCACCCCACGAGCAGTACTTC. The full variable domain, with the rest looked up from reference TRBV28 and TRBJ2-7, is DVKVTQSSRYLVKRTGEKVFLECVQDMDHENMFWYRQDPGLGLRLIYFSYDVKMKEKGDIPEGYSVSREKKERFSLILESASTNQTSMYLCASSRGQGDPPHEQYFGPGTRLTVT.

The CDR3 bases are TGCGCCAGCAGCCTCCGACAGGTGGGGGACACTGAAGCTTTCTTT. Its protein product is CASSLRQVGDTEAFF. The chain uses TRBV5-1 and TRBJ1-1, with a tentative D call TRBD1 (6 bases). The CDR3 consists of 15 residues. CDR1 is SGHRS and CDR2 is YFSETQ in the germline V gene. Deletions cut 4 bases from V and 3 bases from J, with 16 bases between. Filled out from reference TRBV5-1 and TRBJ1-1, the complete variable domain reads KAGVTQTPRYLIKTRGQQVTLSCSPISGHRSVSWYQQTPGQGLQFLFEYFSETQRNKGNFPGRFSGRQFSNSRSEMNVSTLELGDSALYLCASSLRQVGDTEAFFGQGTRLTVV.

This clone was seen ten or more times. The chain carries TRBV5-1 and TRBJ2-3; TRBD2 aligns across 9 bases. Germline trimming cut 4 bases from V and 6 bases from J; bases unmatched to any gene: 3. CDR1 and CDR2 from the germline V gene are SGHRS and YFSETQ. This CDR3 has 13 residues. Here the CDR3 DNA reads TGCGCCAGCAGCATAGCGGGAGTGGATACGCAGTATTTT. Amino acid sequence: CASSIAGVDTQYF.

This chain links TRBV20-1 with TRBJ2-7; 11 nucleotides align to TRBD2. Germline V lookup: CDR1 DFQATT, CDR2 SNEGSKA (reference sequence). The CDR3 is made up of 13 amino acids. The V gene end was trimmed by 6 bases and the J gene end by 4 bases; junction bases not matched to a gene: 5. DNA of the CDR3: TGCAGTGCCCAACTAGCGGGAGAATACGAGCAGTACTTC. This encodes CSAQLAGEYEQYF.

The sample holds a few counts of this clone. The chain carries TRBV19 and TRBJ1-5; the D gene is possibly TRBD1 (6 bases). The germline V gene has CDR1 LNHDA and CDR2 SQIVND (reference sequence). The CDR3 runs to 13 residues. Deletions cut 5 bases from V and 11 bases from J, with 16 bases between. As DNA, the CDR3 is TGTGCCAGTAGTGCTGGAGGGGGGGGCGCCCAGCATTTT. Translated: CASSAGGGGAQHF.

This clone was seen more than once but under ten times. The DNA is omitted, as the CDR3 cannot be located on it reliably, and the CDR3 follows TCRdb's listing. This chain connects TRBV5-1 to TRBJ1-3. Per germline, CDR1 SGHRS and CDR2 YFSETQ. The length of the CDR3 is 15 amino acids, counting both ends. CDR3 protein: CASSFGDSTLGAIYF.

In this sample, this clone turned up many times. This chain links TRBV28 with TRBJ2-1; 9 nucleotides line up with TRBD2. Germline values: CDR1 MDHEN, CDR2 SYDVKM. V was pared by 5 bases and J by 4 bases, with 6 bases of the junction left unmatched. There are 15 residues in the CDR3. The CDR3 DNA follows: TGTGCCAGCAGTCCAGGCGGGAGGGATTACAATGAGCAGTTCTTC. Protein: CASSPGGRDYNEQFF.

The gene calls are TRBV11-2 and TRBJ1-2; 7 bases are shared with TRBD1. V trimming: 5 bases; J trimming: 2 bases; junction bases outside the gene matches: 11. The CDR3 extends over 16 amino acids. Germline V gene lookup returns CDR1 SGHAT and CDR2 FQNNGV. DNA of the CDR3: TGTGCCAGCAGCCCCTACCGACAGGGTTCCAACTATGGCTACACCTTC. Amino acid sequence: CASSPYRQGSNYGYTF.